This T cell receptor beta chain was observed in a study of cytomegalovirus exposure and HLA in healthy donors. General observations from the study: The classifier, whose performance was assessed in both the original and validation cohorts, reportedly diagnosed cytomegalovirus status with high specificity and sensitivity. Among donors in an Asian-associated ancestry cluster, a later analysis reportedly found fewer N-insertions than the roughly 730-donor mean.

The PCR ran on 60 Vbeta and 13 Jbeta primers. The repertoire was sequenced with immunoSEQ multiplex PCR; TCRdb's copy has only in-frame clones and lacks some. The data contain about 160,000 clones, 85% of them singletons. Germline CDR1 LNHNV, CDR2 YYDKDF (reference sequence). There are 18 residues in the CDR3. A remark on this clone: As yet, its antigen is unknown. Mismatch with germline at one junction end may stem from a read error.

Sequencing used PBMCs. The sequence was collected from a man aged 18 to 30 in good health and CMV-seropositive. The genes are TRBV15 and TRBJ2-6, with a weak D call TRBD2 (6 bases). This CDR3 reads CATSRDQEGSSGANGLTF. The DNA for the CDR3 is TGTGCCACCAGCAGAGATCAGGAGGGTTCCTCTGGGGCCAACGGCCTGACTTTC. The variable domain in full, with the rest retrieved from reference TRBV15 and TRBJ2-6, is DAMVIQNPRYQVTQFGKPVTLSCSQTLNHNVMYWYQQKSSQAPKLLFHYYDKDFNNEADTPDNFQSRRPNTSFCFLDIRSPGLGDTAMYLCATSRDQEGSSGANGLTFGAGSRLTVL.